This T cell receptor (beta chain) appears in the sequencing data of a study of spatial heterogeneity in lung cancer. The study, taken as a whole, reports: Expanded TCRs that were ubiquitous or regional had counts tracking ubiquitous and regional nonsynonymous mutations, respectively. Mutation tallies in tumors tracked expanded intratumoral alpha and beta TCR counts.

Time point noted: sample taken at primary tumor resection. Material for sequencing was whole RNA from tumor, nontumor lung or frozen PBMC, left unsorted. TCRdb processed the 5' RACE reads anew with MiXCR; each CDR3 protein has one entry. Of around 9,300 distinct CDR3 sequences listed, roughly half are singletons. As regards this clonotype: Its specificity is unknown.

Trimming cost V 5 bases and J 2 bases, with 13 bases left between them. The CDR3 runs to 15 residues. Per the germline V gene, CDR1 is SNHLY and CDR2 is FYNNEI. The chain is built from TRBV2 and TRBJ1-5; tentative D call: TRBD1 (5 bases). This sequence was found in a female donor with early-stage non-small cell lung cancer. Sample: lung tumor tissue, taken at surgery. The CDR3 loop reads CASSQGGSRNQPQHF. The CDR3 bases are TGTGCCAGCAGTCAGGGAGGGAGTCGCAATCAGCCCCAGCATTTT.